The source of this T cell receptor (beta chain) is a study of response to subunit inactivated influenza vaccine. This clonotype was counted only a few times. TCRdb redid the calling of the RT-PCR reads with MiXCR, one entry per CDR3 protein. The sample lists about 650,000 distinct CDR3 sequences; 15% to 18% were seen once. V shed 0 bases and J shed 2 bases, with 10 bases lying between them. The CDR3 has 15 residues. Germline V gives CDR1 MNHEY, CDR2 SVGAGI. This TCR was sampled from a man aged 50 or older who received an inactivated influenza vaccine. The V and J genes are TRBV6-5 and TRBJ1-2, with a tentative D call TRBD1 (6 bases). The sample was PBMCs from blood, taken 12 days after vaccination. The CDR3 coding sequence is TGTGCCAGCAGTTACTCTGGGCAGGGGAACTATGGCTACACCTTC. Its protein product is CASSYSGQGNYGYTF.